The T cell receptor (beta chain) described here comes from a study of PD-L1 blockade in urothelial cancer (dated by TCRdb to 2015 to 2018). At the level of the whole study: Therapy was started in the mid-2010s for all patients, and atezolizumab 1,200 mg was administered intravenously every 3 weeks. The study was an exploratory multi-omic analysis of somatic, immune and clinical correlates of response to PD-L1 blockade with atezolizumab in urothelial cancer. Pretreatment blood TCR-seq was available for about 27 patients, at least one posttreatment blood collection was obtained for approximately 25 patients, and tumor TCR-seq was available for approximately 25 patients. Durable clinical benefit was defined as a progression-free survival longer than 6 months, and TCR features were additionally tested against progression-free survival and overall survival. Patients had an ECOG performance status of 0 or 1 and had received between 0 and 3 prior chemotherapy regimens. Blood samples yielded a median of roughly 140,000 T cells and around 80,000 unique TCRs, with median clonality roughly 0.082. Pretreatment tumor samples, along with matched peripheral blood collected serially before and after atezolizumab treatment, underwent TCR sequencing. About 85% of the roughly 29 patients were identified as males with urothelial cancer of bladder origin, and a prior smoking history was reported by 18 of 29 patients. Whole exome sequencing and RNA sequencing of pretreatment tumors were performed alongside TCR sequencing in the same patients. Blood samples were analyzed at 3 weeks after treatment start (second dose) and at 6 weeks after treatment start. Durable clinical benefit was achieved by nine patients but not by the remaining 20.

Concerning this clone: The specificity of this receptor is unknown. Base qualities were left out, and no much larger clone turns up one base away.

The time point label on this specimen signifies: peripheral blood 6 weeks after treatment start. A cohort of approximately 31 patients with locally advanced or metastatic urothelial carcinoma, treated at Memorial Sloan Kettering on a trial protocol, was included. Peripheral blood mononuclear cells were collected pretreatment and during treatment, at between 1 and 8 total time points per patient. The Qiagen DNeasy Blood extraction kit was used to purify genomic DNA from total PBMCs and tumor samples. PBMCs were collected pretreatment and during treatment and were isolated and stored as previously described. General findings and caveats noted by the study authors: A pretreatment peripheral blood TCR clonality below the median was linked to improved progression-free and overall survival. Greater expansion of tumor-associated TCR clones in peripheral blood 3 weeks after the start of treatment was observed in patients with durable benefit (n of about 20, p = 0.022). Because the sample size was small (n of about 29) and many exploratory analyses were performed, the results are intended to be hypothesis-generating.

Synthetic TCR analog templates were spiked into each PCR so that absolute template abundance could be estimated from read counts. Using the immunoSEQ assay, TCRbeta CDR3 regions were amplified from genomic DNA with bias-controlled V and J gene primers. Sequencing of rearranged TCRbeta segments was done at approximately 20X coverage. In the original analysis: Sequencing errors were corrected by clustering and CDR3s were annotated against IMGT to assign V, D and J genes. Out-of-frame and stop-codon sequences were excluded, and only productive TCRbeta rearrangements were used in downstream analyses. To compute clonality, Shannon entropy was normalized by the log of the number of unique productive sequences and then subtracted from one. Clones differing between time points or between blood and tumor were identified by Fisher's exact test with Benjamini-Hochberg correction at adjusted p below 0.01. TCRdb carries this immuneACCESS record with in-frame sequences only. Its versions omit some clonotypes, under half of them owing to an unresolved V gene in the studies checked, with the rest unexplained. V and J calls and clone size come straight from that table; D and trimming were deduced from the DNA. For this sample the table gives over 100,000 clones, of which 91% were detected only once. Clones ranked in the top ten supply under 5% of the sample.

This TCR was recovered from a man in his fifties or sixties with urothelial cancer. The specimen comprised PBMCs, sampled around atezolizumab (anti-PD-L1) treatment.

The CDR3 reads as follows: CASSFPGLNTGELFF. The DNA sequence is given as TGTGCCAGCAGCTTCCCAGGGTTAAACACCGGGGAGCTGTTTTTT. The V gene is TRBV11-1 and the J gene is TRBJ2-2; a tentative D match to TRBD1 spans 5 bases. The CDR3 holds 15 amino acids from the cysteine to the phenylalanine. Only the CDR3 DNA is retained, 45 bases long and in frame from the first base. V sheds 3 bases and J sheds 2 bases, leaving 10 bases between their ends. CDR1 and CDR2, looked up from the germline V gene (reference sequence), are SGHAT and FQDESV.